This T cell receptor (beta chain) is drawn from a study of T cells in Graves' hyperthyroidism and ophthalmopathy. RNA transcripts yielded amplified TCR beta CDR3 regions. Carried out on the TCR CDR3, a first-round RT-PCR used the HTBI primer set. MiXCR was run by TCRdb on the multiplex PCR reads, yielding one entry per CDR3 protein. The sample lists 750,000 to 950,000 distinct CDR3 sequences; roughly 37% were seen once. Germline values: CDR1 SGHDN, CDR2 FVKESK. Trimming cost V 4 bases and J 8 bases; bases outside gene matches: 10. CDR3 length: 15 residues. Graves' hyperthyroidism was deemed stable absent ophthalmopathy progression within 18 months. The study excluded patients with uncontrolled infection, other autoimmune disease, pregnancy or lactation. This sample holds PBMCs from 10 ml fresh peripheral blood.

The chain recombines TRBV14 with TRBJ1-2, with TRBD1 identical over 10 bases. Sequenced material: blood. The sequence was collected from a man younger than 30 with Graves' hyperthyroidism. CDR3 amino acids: CASSRTSTGGEGYTF. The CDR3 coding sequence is TGTGCCAGCAGCCGCACTTCGACAGGGGGCGAAGGCTACACCTTC.